This T cell receptor (beta chain) emerged from a study of cytomegalovirus exposure and HLA in healthy donors. Study results and limitations: An analysis was carried out at a later point. It showed that HLA-associated TCR beta chains were more clonally expanded than equally common non-associated chains. A later analysis reportedly found fewer N-insertions in an Asian-associated ancestry cluster than the roughly 680-donor mean.

Losses at the gene ends were 2 bases for V and 8 bases for J; bases not matched to a gene: 14. CDR1 is SGHVS, CDR2 FQNEAQ, per germline. CDR3 length: 16 residues. Researchers ran the PCR with 60 Vbeta and 13 Jbeta primers. TCRdb keeps only in-frame clones here, not all; method: immunoSEQ multiplex PCR. The table shows 200,000 to 250,000 clones, with more than 75% occurring only once. This clone was detected only once. The antigen remains undetermined. The source is a human donor in good health. The sample was PBMCs. The V call is TRBV7-8, the J call TRBJ1-2, with TRBD1 matching 7 bases. As DNA, the CDR3 is TGTGCCAGCAGCTTACAACTCGACAGGGATGGAGGCGGCTACACCTTC. Translating gives CASSLQLDRDGGGYTF.